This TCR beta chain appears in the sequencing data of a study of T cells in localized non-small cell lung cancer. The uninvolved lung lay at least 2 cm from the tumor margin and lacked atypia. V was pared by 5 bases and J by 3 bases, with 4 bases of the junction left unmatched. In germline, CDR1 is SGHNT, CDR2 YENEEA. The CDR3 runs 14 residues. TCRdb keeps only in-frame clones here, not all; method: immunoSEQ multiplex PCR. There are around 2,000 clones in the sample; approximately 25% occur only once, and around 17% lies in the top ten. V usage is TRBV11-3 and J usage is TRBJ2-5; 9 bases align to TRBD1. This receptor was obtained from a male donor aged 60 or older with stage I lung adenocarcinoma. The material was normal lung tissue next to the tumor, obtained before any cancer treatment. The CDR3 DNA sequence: TGTGCCAGCAGCCGGAGGACAGGGGAAGAGACCCAGTACTTC. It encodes CASSRRTGEETQYF.